The 24 T cell receptor beta chains given below trace back to one sample, sequenced in a study of cytotoxic CD8 clonotypes in ibrutinib-treated CLL. Profiling relied on immunoSEQ multiplex PCR, and the TCRdb table lists in-frame clones only, not all of them. The data show roughly 180,000 clones, with 55% to 85% seen just once and around 15% held by the top ten. Sequenced here: PBMCs, sampled after 24 months of ibrutinib treatment. The source is a human donor with chronic lymphocytic leukemia.

This clone has only one observation. This chain links TRBV2 with TRBJ2-5, with no clear D. The CDR3 extends over 12 amino acids. Germline V CDR1 and CDR2: SNHLY, FYNNEI. Trimming cost V 8 bases and J 4 bases, with 11 bases left between them. The CDR3 bases are TGTGCCAGCTCCTTCGTTGGAGAGACCCAGTACTTC. Residues: CASSFVGETQYF.

This chain uses TRBV9 with TRBJ2-7, with a weak D call TRBD2 (5 bases). The CDR3 extends over 13 amino acids. The germline V gene encodes CDR1 SGDLS and CDR2 YYNGEE. Trimming shortened V by 6 bases and J by 5 bases, and 15 bases separated the two germline ends. In nucleotides, the CDR3 is TGTGCCAGCAACTCCGGTTCGGAGGACGAGCAGTACTTC. Translation gives CASNSGSEDEQYF.

The chain recombines TRBV2 with TRBJ2-2; TRBD1 agrees at 8 bases. V dropped 7 bases and J dropped 4; count of bases not matched to a gene: 8. CDR1 and CDR2 from the germline V gene are SNHLY and FYNNEI. The CDR3 consists of 15 residues. CDR3 sequence reads: CASNPTGAGTGELFF. The CDR3 coding sequence is TGTGCCAGCAACCCGACAGGGGCGGGCACCGGGGAGCTGTTTTTT.

The DNA for the CDR3 is TGTGCCAGCAGCTTAGGGTCGGGAAGGCAGGGAGGGGACTATGGCTACACCTTC. This sequence encodes CASSLGSGRQGGDYGYTF. J is TRBJ1-2 and V is TRBV7-2, with D perhaps TRBD1 (5 bases). V lost 1 base and J 3 bases, leaving 21 bases between the germline ends. Germline V CDR1 and CDR2: SGHTA, FQGNSA. CDR3 length equals 18 residues.

The chain uses TRBV18 and TRBJ2-1; 9 bases line up with TRBD2. V was clipped by 1 base and J by 5 bases; unmatched bases: 3. Germline CDR1 and CDR2: KGHSH and LQKENI. The CDR3 is made up of 15 amino acids. The CDR3 nucleotides are TGTGCCAGCTCACCACGGGCTAGCGGGAACAATGAGCAGTTCTTC. The encoded protein is CASSPRASGNNEQFF.

V is TRBV9 and J is TRBJ2-1, with 8 bases aligning to TRBD1. This CDR3 is 15 amino acids long. V lost 4 bases and J lost 2; bases outside the gene matches: 5. Per the germline V gene, CDR1 is SGDLS and CDR2 is YYNGEE. The CDR3 protein is CASSTPDRAYNEQFF. In DNA form, the CDR3 reads TGTGCCAGCAGCACTCCGGACAGGGCCTACAATGAGCAGTTCTTC.

This chain links TRBV18 with TRBJ2-1, with unresolved D. Per germline, CDR1 KGHSH and CDR2 LQKENI. Trimming removed 0 bases from V and 2 bases from J, with 8 bases in between. The CDR3 extends over 15 amino acids. The CDR3 nucleotides are TGTGCCAGCTCACCACCGACGATCCCCTACAATGAGCAGTTCTTC. Its translation is CASSPPTIPYNEQFF.

The rearrangement links TRBV7-2 to TRBJ2-1; a possible D gene is TRBD1 (5 bases). CDR3 length: 15 residues. With 3 bases removed from V and 0 bases from J, the gap between germline ends came to 9 bases. From germline, CDR1 is SGHTA and CDR2 FQGNSA. The CDR3 region is CASSFGASSYNEQFF. CDR3 sequence (DNA): TGTGCCAGCAGCTTTGGGGCCAGCTCCTACAATGAGCAGTTCTTC.

This chain joins TRBV7-9 and TRBJ1-1; 9 bases fit TRBD1. This CDR3 comprises 13 residues. V gave up 1 base and J gave up 11 bases; unmatched junction bases: 5. Germline assignment: CDR1 SEHNR and CDR2 FQNEAQ (reference sequence). The CDR3 loop is CASSLVGQGSAFF. The CDR3 bases are TGTGCCAGCAGCTTAGTGGGACAGGGATCGGCTTTCTTT.

This clone has a handful of counts. This chain links TRBV6-1 with TRBJ1-1; D is ambiguous. Germline-derived CDR1 and CDR2 are MNHNS and SASEGT. V was pared by 2 bases and J by 3 bases, with 7 bases between. The CDR3 is 13 residues long. The DNA for the CDR3 is TGTGCCAGCAGTGAACTTCGGGACACTGAAGCTTTCTTT. This translates into CASSELRDTEAFF.

This clone is a singleton in its sample. The V gene is TRBV30, the J gene TRBJ2-7; D unclear. The CDR3 runs 13 residues. CDR1 is GTSNPN and CDR2 is SVGIG in the germline V gene (reference sequence). V gave up 2 bases and J gave up 2 bases, with 10 bases separating them. The CDR3 region is CAWSSWIPYEQYF. Here the CDR3 DNA reads TGTGCCTGGAGTTCGTGGATACCCTACGAGCAGTACTTC. Filled out from reference TRBV30 and TRBJ2-7, the complete variable domain reads SQTIHQWPATLVQPVGSPLSLECTVEGTSNPNLYWYRQAAGRGLQLLFYSVGIGQISSEVPQNLSASRPQDRQFILSSKKLLLSDSGFYLCAWSSWIPYEQYFGPGTRLTVT.

The chain couples TRBV4-1 to TRBJ2-2; D not resolved. Between the trimmed V and J ends, which lost 4 bases and 0 bases, there was a span of 9 bases. CDR3 length: 15 amino acids. Germline V CDR1 and CDR2: MGHRA, YSYEKL. The CDR3 is CASSPLLSNTGELFF. The CDR3 bases are TGCGCCAGCAGCCCTTTATTGTCGAACACCGGGGAGCTGTTTTTT.

This sequence joins TRBV9 and TRBJ1-4; 8 bases are a match to TRBD1. Losses at the gene ends were 0 bases for V and 6 bases for J; bases not matched to a gene: 7. CDR1 is SGDLS, CDR2 YYNGEE, per germline. The CDR3 has 16 residues. The CDR3 nucleotides read TGTGCCAGCAGCGTAGGGCCAGGGGGCTTGTATGAAAAACTGTTTTTT. Amino acid sequence: CASSVGPGGLYEKLFF.

This clone was seen a few times. The chain carries TRBV2 and TRBJ2-1; TRBD2 agrees at 10 bases. The V segment lost 8 bases and the J segment 7 bases; nucleotides outside the gene matches: 5. This CDR3 is built from 13 residues. Germline V gives CDR1 SNHLY, CDR2 FYNNEI. The CDR3 loop is CASVLAGVNEQFF. In DNA, the CDR3 is TGTGCCAGCGTCCTAGCGGGGGTGAATGAGCAGTTCTTC.

This clone was detected only a few times. The V call is TRBV4-1, the J call TRBJ2-5; D ambiguous. CDR3 length equals 14 residues. Per the germline V gene, CDR1 is MGHRA and CDR2 is YSYEKL. Trimming took off 6 bases at V and 2 bases at J, with 13 bases between the two ends. CDR3 amino acids: CASRPGMGQETQYF. DNA of the CDR3: TGCGCCAGCAGGCCCGGCATGGGGCAAGAGACCCAGTACTTC.

V gene TRBV6-1 combines with J gene TRBJ2-1, with no clear D. The germline V gene has CDR1 MNHNS and CDR2 SASEGT. The CDR3 totals 10 residues. V shed 11 bases and J shed 9 bases, with 11 bases lying between them. CDR3 nucleotides: TGTGCCTTCATGGGCGGTGAGCAGTTCTTC. This sequence encodes CAFMGGEQFF.

The chain couples TRBV9 to TRBJ1-1; 8 nucleotides line up with TRBD1. This CDR3 region has 15 residues. Trimming took 0 bases from V and 1 from J; bases not matched to a gene: 2. The germline CDR1 and CDR2 sequences are SGDLS and YYNGEE. The CDR3 DNA sequence: TGTGCCAGCAGCGTAGGTGGGACAGGGAACACTGAAGCTTTCTTT. Protein: CASSVGGTGNTEAFF.

This chain joins TRBV25-1 and TRBJ2-1, with no clear D. Germline CDR1 MGHDK, CDR2 SYGVNS. The V gene lost 11 bases and the J gene lost 4 bases, with 18 bases spanning the gap. This CDR3 has 14 amino acids. For the CDR3, the DNA is TGTGCCTCCCAAGGGCCAGTGAAGTACAATGAGCAGTTCTTC. Protein sequence: CASQGPVKYNEQFF.

The chain couples TRBV4-3 to TRBJ2-2; TRBD1 matches 9 bases. Germline V gene sequence: CDR1 LGHNA, CDR2 YSLEER. After removal of 3 bases from V and 3 bases from J, the junction contained 8 bases not matched to a gene. The CDR3 runs to 17 residues. The DNA for the CDR3 is TGCGCCAGCAGCCAGGAGCCCGGGACAGGGCACACCGGGGAGCTGTTTTTT. Residues: CASSQEPGTGHTGELFF.

The rearrangement links TRBV7-6 to TRBJ2-1, with 11 bases lining up with TRBD2. In germline, CDR1 is SGHVS, CDR2 FNYEAQ. This CDR3 is 17 amino acids long. The V segment lost 7 bases and the J segment 5 bases; nucleotides outside the gene matches: 13. The CDR3 reads CASTLNPGLAAHNEQFF. The CDR3 DNA follows: TGTGCCAGCACCCTAAATCCGGGACTAGCGGCACACAATGAGCAGTTCTTC.

This rearrangement joins TRBV11-2 to TRBJ1-2; D call uncertain. Germline-derived CDR1 and CDR2 are SGHAT and FQNNGV. V lost 5 bases to trimming and J lost 3 bases, with 16 bases between them. This CDR3 contains 15 residues. CDR3 protein: CASSTPRLGDYGYTF. The CDR3 DNA sequence: TGTGCCAGCAGCACCCCCCGGCTGGGCGACTATGGCTACACCTTC.

This clone was seen more than once but under ten times. The V call is TRBV14, the J call TRBJ1-1; the match to TRBD1 covers 7 bases. V gave up 4 bases and J gave up 7 bases; unmatched junction bases: 6. The CDR3 contains 13 residues. Germline CDR1 and CDR2: SGHDN and FVKESK. The CDR3 loop is CASSLITGDEAFF. The CDR3 DNA sequence: TGTGCCAGCAGCCTTATTACAGGGGATGAAGCTTTCTTT. Full variable domain (rest looked up from reference TRBV14 and TRBJ1-1): EAGVTQFPSHSVIEKGQTVTLRCDPISGHDNLYWYRRVMGKEIKFLLHFVKESKQDESGMPNNRFLAERTGGTYSTLKVQPAELEDSGVYFCASSLITGDEAFFGQGTRLTVV.

V usage is TRBV2 and J usage is TRBJ2-6, with 8 nucleotides matching TRBD1. The CDR3 runs 16 residues. The ends lost 5 bases at V and 0 bases at J; junction bases unmatched: 3. Germline lookup yields CDR1 SNHLY and CDR2 FYNNEI. CDR3 protein: CASSRTGISGANVLTF. CDR3 coding DNA: TGTGCCAGCAGTCGGACAGGGATCTCTGGGGCCAACGTCCTGACTTTC.

This chain links TRBV6-1 with TRBJ2-1; D unresolved. The CDR3 extends over 13 amino acids. V was clipped by 8 bases and J by 4 bases, with 12 bases between them. The germline gives CDR1 MNHNS, CDR2 SASEGT. CDR3 in DNA: TGTGCCAGCGTCTATGGGTCGTACAATGAGCAGTTCTTC. Amino acids: CASVYGSYNEQFF.